This TCR beta chain is drawn from a study of vaccination effects on CD4 cells after COVID-19 (dated by TCRdb to 2021 to 2024). As for the study more broadly: Across the study, the median time from the second dose to post-vaccine sampling was 72 days (range 14 to 241). SARS-CoV-2 spike-specific CD4+ TCR repertoires from before and after mRNA vaccination were compared in COVID-19 convalescent patients and in infection-naive vaccine recipients. Altogether, over 9 COVID-19 convalescent patients and several SARS-CoV-2-naive healthy vaccine recipients made up the full study. Cultures from other donors in the study were sequenced with the Oncomine TCR Beta short-read assay on an Illumina iSeq 100.

In the ViraFEST assay, PBMC were stimulated with viral peptide pools, and TCR sequencing was then used to find antigen-specific CD4+ T cell clonotypes based on their expansion. After around ten days of culture, CD4+ T cells were isolated with the EasySep CD4+ T cell isolation kit. Participants received two doses of either the BNT162b2 or the mRNA-1273 mRNA SARS-CoV-2 vaccine. None of the healthy vaccine recipients had a prior SARS-CoV-2 infection, which was confirmed by nucleocapsid antibody tests that came back negative both before and after vaccination. Approximately 2 million PBMC per well were cultured with 9 to 10 ug/ml peptides in IMDM containing about 5% human AB serum, roughly 10 IU/ml IL-2 and gentamicin. On days 3 and 7, half of the culture medium was replaced with fresh IL-2-containing medium. Each peptide stimulation condition was cultured in triplicate wells unless otherwise noted. Using Ficoll-Paque Plus gradient centrifugation, PBMC were separated from whole blood and then either used fresh or cryopreserved at -140C. The spike proteins of SARS-CoV-2 and of the common cold coronaviruses HCoV-NL63, HCoV-OC43 and HCoV-229E were spanned by overlapping peptide pools. The QIAamp micro DNA kit was used to extract genomic DNA from the cultured CD4+ T cells.

Study-wide findings and limitations: The study was limited by a small number of convalescent patients and lacked early post-infection timepoints. In healthy vaccine recipients, vaccine-induced clones were almost all SARS-CoV-2 mono-reactive, with only 1 of 255 cross-reactive with common cold coronaviruses. Clones induced by infection and clones induced by vaccination both contracted markedly at late timepoints after vaccination, which fits with T cell responses waning over time.

Notes on this clone: It has no known antigen specificity. Base quality data are lacking; no much larger clone is found one base away.

The library was prepared using the immunoSEQ multiplex PCR assay. DNA from the cultured, isolated CD4+ T cells was subjected to TCR beta CDR3 sequencing. Per the authors' processing: Non-productive TCR sequences were removed, reads were trimmed to the CDR3 region, and CDR3s of at least 7 amino acids were retained. Antigen-specific clonotypes were identified using the MANAFEST web app by comparison of expansion in peptide wells against reference cultures. To count as positive, a clone had to show expansion at FDR<0.05 compared with the reference and with all other wells, an odds ratio above 5, and a frequency above 0.1% in two replicate wells. A clonotype was defined as cross-reactive if the clonotype was significantly expanded both in SARS-CoV-2 spike wells and in at least one common cold coronavirus spike condition. Levenshtein distance calculated with the stringdist R package was used to assess CDR3 similarity, and unrooted trees were constructed with ape in R 3.6.1. Held by TCRdb, this immuneACCESS table contains in-frame sequences only and omits some clones. Under half of the omission traces to an unresolved V gene where checked; the cause of the rest is unknown. V, J and clone size reflect that table, while D and trimming were determined from the DNA. This sample has 25,000 to 30,000 clones in its table, and approximately 70% of those were observed once. Of the sample, roughly 14% falls within the top ten clones.

The CDR3 spans 17 residues, from the cysteine through the phenylalanine. Only CDR3 DNA remains: 51 bases, in frame from the first base. Trimming removed 4 bases from V and 1 base from J, leaving 17 bases between the germline ends. From the germline V gene, CDR1 is SGHRS and CDR2 is YFSETQ. This TCR derives from a human donor who received a COVID-19 vaccine. The rearrangement combines TRBV5-1 with TRBJ2-2; TRBD1 could be the D gene, as 5 bases match. Specimen: CD4+ T cells from PBMCs cultured with HCoV-229E spike peptides, collected after COVID-19 vaccination. Read against the paper, the sample's cell subset or site label means: HCoV-229E spike overlapping peptide pool stimulation. This receptor carries the CDR3 CASSPTARVRNTGELFF. The base sequence is TGCGCCAGCAGCCCAACGGCCAGGGTACGGAACACCGGGGAGCTGTTTTTT.